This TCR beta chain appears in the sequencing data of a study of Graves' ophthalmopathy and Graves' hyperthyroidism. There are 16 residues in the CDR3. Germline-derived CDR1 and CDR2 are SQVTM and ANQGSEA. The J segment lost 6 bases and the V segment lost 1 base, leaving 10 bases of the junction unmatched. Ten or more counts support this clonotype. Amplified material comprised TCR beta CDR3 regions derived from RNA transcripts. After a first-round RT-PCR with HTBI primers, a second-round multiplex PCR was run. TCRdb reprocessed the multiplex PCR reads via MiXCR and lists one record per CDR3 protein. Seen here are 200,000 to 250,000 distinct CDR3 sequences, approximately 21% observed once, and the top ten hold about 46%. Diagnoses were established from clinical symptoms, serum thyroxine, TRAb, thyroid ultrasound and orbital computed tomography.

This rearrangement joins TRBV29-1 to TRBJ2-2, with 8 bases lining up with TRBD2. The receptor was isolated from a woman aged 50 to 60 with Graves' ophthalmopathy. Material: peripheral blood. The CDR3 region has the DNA TGCAGCGTTGAAGTAGTCGGGAGGGCCCGGGCCGGGGAGCTGTTTTTT. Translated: CSVEVVGRARAGELFF.